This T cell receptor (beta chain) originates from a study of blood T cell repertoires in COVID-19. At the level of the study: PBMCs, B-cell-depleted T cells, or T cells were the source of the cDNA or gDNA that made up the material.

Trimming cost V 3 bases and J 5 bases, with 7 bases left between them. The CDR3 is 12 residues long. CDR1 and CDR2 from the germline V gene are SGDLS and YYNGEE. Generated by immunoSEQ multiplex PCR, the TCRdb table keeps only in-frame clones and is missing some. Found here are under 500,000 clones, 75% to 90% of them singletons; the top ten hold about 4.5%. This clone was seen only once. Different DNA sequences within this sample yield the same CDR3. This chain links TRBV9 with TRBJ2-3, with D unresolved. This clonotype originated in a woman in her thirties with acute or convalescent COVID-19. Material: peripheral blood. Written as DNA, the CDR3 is TGTGCCAGCAGCGCAAGAGGAGATACGCAGTATTTT. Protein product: CASSARGDTQYF.